These 25 T cell receptor beta chains originate from one sample sequenced in a study of high-grade serous ovarian cancer treatment subgroups. Tumor samples were obtained before definitive surgery or chemotherapy. Profiled with immunoSEQ multiplex PCR; TCRdb holds only in-frame clones, not every one. The table includes about 36,000 clones, roughly three quarters detected once. Sequenced material: tumor tissue. These TCRs come from a human donor with high-grade serous ovarian cancer.

This clone was seen just once. This sequence joins TRBV2 and TRBJ2-7, with unresolved D. This CDR3 has 12 residues. From germline, CDR1 is SNHLY and CDR2 FYNNEI. Trimming removed 10 bases from V and 3 bases from J, with 13 bases in between. Written as DNA, the CDR3 is TGTGCCACCCGACTGCCTAGCTACGAGCAGTACTTC. The encoded protein is CATRLPSYEQYF.

The genes are TRBV7-9 and TRBJ2-7; 12 positions match TRBD1. V shed 7 bases and J 4 bases; nucleotides not matched to a gene: 8. The CDR3 loop spans 15 amino acids. Germline-derived CDR1 and CDR2 are SEHNR and FQNEAQ (reference sequence). The CDR3 protein is CASTIGTGGDYEQYF. The CDR3 DNA sequence: TGTGCCAGCACCATCGGGACAGGGGGCGATTACGAGCAGTACTTC.

This clone was detected a few times. The gene calls are TRBV18 and TRBJ2-1; TRBD2 matches at 9 bases. The CDR3 consists of 16 residues. From germline, CDR1 is KGHSH and CDR2 LQKENI. With 3 bases clipped from V and 7 bases from J, the junction kept 10 bases outside the gene matches. CDR3 sequence (DNA): TGTGCCAGCTCACCTTTAGCGGGAGATCGTGGGAATGAGCAGTTCTTC. As protein: CASSPLAGDRGNEQFF. The full variable domain, its missing parts supplied by reference TRBV18 and TRBJ2-1, is NAGVMQNPRHLVRRRGQEARLRCSPMKGHSHVYWYRQLPEEGLKFMVYLQKENIIDESGMPKERFSAEFPKEGPSILRIQQVVRGDSAAYFCASSPLAGDRGNEQFFGPGTRLTVL.

The gene calls are TRBV5-1 and TRBJ2-3; the D is unclear. The CDR3 extends over 13 amino acids. Trimming cost V 0 bases and J 2 bases, with 4 bases left between them. Germline V gene sequence: CDR1 SGHRS, CDR2 YFSETQ. The CDR3 DNA is TGCGCCAGCAGCTTGGTTCACACAGATACGCAGTATTTT. Its protein product is CASSLVHTDTQYF.

In its sample, this clone was seen a few times. This sequence joins TRBV27 and TRBJ1-2; D gene ambiguous. CDR3 length: 16 residues. Germline V lookup: CDR1 MNHEY, CDR2 SMNVEV (reference sequence). The germline V and J ends were trimmed by 3 bases and 0 bases, with 14 bases remaining between them. The DNA of the CDR3 is TGTGCCAGCAGTTTCACTGGTTGGGAGACTAACTATGGCTACACCTTC. Translating gives CASSFTGWETNYGYTF.

The chain couples TRBV7-2 to TRBJ2-7; D unclear. The germline V gene has CDR1 SGHTA and CDR2 FQGNSA. Trimming took 1 base from V and 2 from J, leaving 15 bases between them. CDR3 length equals 16 residues. In DNA, the CDR3 is TGTGCCAGCAGCTTAGAGCGCCTCAGGACCCCCTACGAGCAGTACTTC. This codes for CASSLERLRTPYEQYF.

The chain carries TRBV19 and TRBJ2-1; no firm D call. This CDR3 has 14 residues. The germline V gene encodes CDR1 LNHDA and CDR2 SQIVND (reference sequence). V shed 5 bases and J shed 4 bases, with 12 bases lying between them. Written as DNA, the CDR3 is TGTGCCAGTAGTCCCCTGGCGTCTTACAATGAGCAGTTCTTC. As protein: CASSPLASYNEQFF.

The rearrangement links TRBV2 to TRBJ1-1; D is unclear. CDR3 size: 12 residues. V was trimmed by 7 bases and J by 1 base, leaving 7 bases between them. Germline V lookup: CDR1 SNHLY, CDR2 FYNNEI. CDR3 amino acids: CASTERNTEAFF. The CDR3 DNA sequence: TGTGCCAGCACCGAGAGGAACACTGAAGCTTTCTTT.

V usage is TRBV19 and J usage is TRBJ2-1; 10 positions agree with TRBD2. After removal of 4 bases from V and 7 bases from J, the junction contained 10 bases not matched to a gene. Germline V gene sequence: CDR1 LNHDA, CDR2 SQIVND (reference sequence). The CDR3 has 16 amino acids. The CDR3 DNA reads TGTGCCAGTAGTAAGGACCTAGCGGGAGAGGGTAATGAGCAGTTCTTC. Translation: CASSKDLAGEGNEQFF.

The V and J genes are TRBV19 and TRBJ2-2; D tentatively fits TRBD1 or TRBD2 (5 bases each). Trimming removed 7 bases at V and 2 bases at J, with 17 bases between. Germline CDR1 is LNHDA and CDR2 is SQIVND (reference sequence). The CDR3 has 16 amino acids. CDR3 sequence: CASTSGARFNTGELFF. The CDR3 DNA is TGTGCCAGTACCTCCGGGGCTAGATTTAACACCGGGGAGCTGTTTTTT.

The chain combines TRBV7-9 with TRBJ2-7, with D perhaps matching TRBD1 or TRBD2 (5 bases each). The V end lost 8 bases, the J end lost 4 bases, and 9 bases lay between the germline ends. Germline-derived CDR1 and CDR2 are SEHNR and FQNEAQ (reference sequence). The length of the CDR3 is 11 residues. The CDR3 DNA is TGTGCCAGCGGTGAGGGGTACGAGCAGTACTTC. It specifies CASGEGYEQYF.

V usage is TRBV13 and J usage is TRBJ2-7; tentatively, D is TRBD1 (6 bases). V was clipped by 6 bases and J by 2 bases, with 17 bases between them. The CDR3 is made up of 15 amino acids. CDR1 is PRHDT, CDR2 FYEKMQ, per germline (reference sequence). The CDR3 here is CASSTRDRLTYEQYF. CDR3 nucleotides: TGTGCCAGCAGTACCCGTGACAGGTTGACCTACGAGCAGTACTTC.

The gene calls are TRBV9 and TRBJ2-2; perhaps TRBD2 as D (6 bases). V lost 4 bases and J lost 5, with 15 bases in between. CDR3 size: 15 residues. Looked up from germline, CDR1 is SGDLS and CDR2 is YYNGEE. The CDR3 here is CASSRRASITGELFF. DNA for the CDR3: TGTGCCAGCAGCAGGAGGGCCTCGATTACCGGGGAGCTGTTTTTT.

The chain combines TRBV27 with TRBJ2-2; 8 bases are shared with TRBD2. Looked up from germline, CDR1 is MNHEY and CDR2 is SMNVEV (reference sequence). J was trimmed by 4 bases and V by 4 bases; bases with no gene match: 14. The CDR3 covers 18 residues. The chain's CDR3 is CASSSVRVAGTPTGELFF. The CDR3 nucleotides are TGTGCCAGCAGTTCAGTGAGGGTAGCGGGAACCCCCACCGGGGAGCTGTTTTTT.

This clone was observed a few times. The rearrangement links TRBV2 to TRBJ2-1, with 7 bases aligning to TRBD1. V lost 6 bases to trimming and J lost 5 bases; unmatched junction nucleotides: 4. The CDR3 consists of 13 residues. Germline V gene sequence: CDR1 SNHLY, CDR2 FYNNEI. The CDR3 DNA sequence: TGTGCCAGCAGCGGGACAGAAGACAATGAGCAGTTCTTC. Its protein is CASSGTEDNEQFF.

This CDR3 reads CASTPGAGGYGYTF. CDR3 bases: TGTGCCAGTACCCCCGGCGCCGGCGGCTATGGCTACACCTTC. The rearrangement joins TRBV19 to TRBJ1-2, with D uncertain. This CDR3 is 14 amino acids long. V was shortened by 7 bases and J by 4 bases, with 16 bases between the two germline ends. Germline V lookup: CDR1 LNHDA, CDR2 SQIVND (reference sequence). Full variable domain (rest looked up from reference TRBV19 and TRBJ1-2): DGGITQSPKYLFRKEGQNVTLSCEQNLNHDAMYWYRQDPGQGLRLIYYSQIVNDFQKGDIAEGYSVSREKKESFPLTVTSAQKNPTAFYLCASTPGAGGYGYTFGSGTRLTVV.

The rearrangement links TRBV19 to TRBJ1-1; D is unresolved. This CDR3 region has 12 residues. Looked up from germline, CDR1 is LNHDA and CDR2 is SQIVND (reference sequence). Trimming removed 2 bases at V and 3 bases at J, with 4 bases between. The CDR3 protein is CASSITDTEAFF. The CDR3 DNA reads as TGTGCCAGTAGTATAACGGACACTGAAGCTTTCTTT.

V gene TRBV5-5 combines with J gene TRBJ1-5; 8 positions match TRBD1. Germline V gives CDR1 SGHKS, CDR2 YYEKEE (reference sequence). The CDR3 is 18 amino acids. The J segment lost 2 bases and the V segment lost 4 bases, leaving 14 bases of the junction unmatched. The CDR3, as DNA: TGTGCCAGCAGCGGCGGACAGGGACAAGGGTATGGCAATCAGCCCCAGCATTTT. Encoded protein: CASSGGQGQGYGNQPQHF.

The chain joins TRBV11-2 to TRBJ2-7; the D is unclear. This CDR3 has 14 amino acids. The V gene's germline CDR1 is SGHAT and CDR2 FQNNGV. V lost 3 bases, J lost 4 bases, and 13 bases lay in between. The CDR3 here is CASSFRLRTYEQYF. In DNA form, the CDR3 reads TGTGCCAGCAGCTTCCGTCTCAGGACGTACGAGCAGTACTTC. Using reference TRBV11-2 and TRBJ2-7 for the parts outside the CDR3, the full variable domain is EAGVAQSPRYKIIEKRQSVAFWCNPISGHATLYWYQQILGQGPKLLIQFQNNGVVDDSQLPKDRFSAERLKGVDSTLKIQPAKLEDSAVYLCASSFRLRTYEQYFGPGTRLTVT.

This clone showed up just a few times. The chain joins TRBV11-2 to TRBJ2-3, with 9 nucleotides matching TRBD1. CDR1 is SGHAT and CDR2 is FQNNGV in the germline V gene. The CDR3 is made up of 16 amino acids. V lost 4 bases, J lost 3 bases, and 8 bases stayed unmatched. The CDR3: CASSSRQGGRTDTQYF. In DNA, the CDR3 is TGTGCCAGCAGCTCGCGACAGGGGGGAAGGACAGATACGCAGTATTTT.

This chain connects TRBV7-2 to TRBJ2-5; the D gene is possibly TRBD2 (6 bases). V gave up 3 bases and J gave up 2 bases, with 10 bases separating them. The CDR3 has 14 amino acids. CDR1 and CDR2 from the germline V gene are SGHTA and FQGNSA. CDR3 coding DNA: TGTGCCAGCAGCTTGGGGGGACTGCAAGAGACCCAGTACTTC. Protein product: CASSLGGLQETQYF.

V usage is TRBV28 and J usage is TRBJ2-7, with D tentatively TRBD1 (5 bases). The germline V gene encodes CDR1 MDHEN and CDR2 SYDVKM. Trimming cost V 5 bases and J 2 bases, with 13 bases left between them. There are 14 residues in the CDR3. The CDR3 DNA is TGTGCCAGCAGTCTGGGGCAGGATGCCTACGAGCAGTACTTC. Translated: CASSLGQDAYEQYF.

This clone was picked up one time. The chain has TRBV4-3 and TRBJ2-5; 12 bases align to TRBD2. The CDR3 extends over 18 amino acids. Germline CDR1 and CDR2: LGHNA and YSLEER. The V and J ends lost 3 bases and 5 bases, in that order; junction bases with no gene match: 13. In nucleotides, the CDR3 is TGCGCCAGCAGCCACTCCGCCCGACTAGCGGGAGAGGACGAGACCCAGTACTTC. This translates into CASSHSARLAGEDETQYF.

This clone was recorded a few times. A junction boundary mismatches the germline segment, possibly from a read error. This sequence joins TRBV5-4 and TRBJ2-3; 8 bases line up with TRBD1. Germline loops: CDR1 SGHNT, CDR2 YYREEE (reference sequence). This CDR3 region has 14 residues. The chain's CDR3 is CASSQDRAGDTQYF. CDR3 nucleotides: TGCGCCAGCAGCCAGGACAGGGCAGGAGATACGCAGTATTTT. The whole variable domain, remainder taken from reference TRBV5-4 and TRBJ2-3, is ETGVTQSPTHLIKTRGQQVTLRCSSQSGHNTVSWYQQALGQGPQFIFQYYREEENGRGNFPPRFSGLQFPNYSSELNVNALELDDSALYLCASSQDRAGDTQYFGPGTRLTVL.

The chain joins TRBV7-9 to TRBJ2-5, with D tentatively TRBD1 (7 bases). The CDR3 totals 15 residues. Trimming cost V 5 bases and J 2 bases, with 15 bases left between them. Germline V lookup: CDR1 SEHNR, CDR2 FQNEAQ (reference sequence). Here the CDR3 reads CASSVPGGGQETQYF. CDR3 DNA: TGTGCCAGCAGCGTACCAGGGGGAGGACAAGAGACCCAGTACTTC.